This T cell receptor (beta chain) is from a study of T cells in women clearing cervical HPV infection (dated by TCRdb to about 2018). About the investigation overall: Cases were 25 women with histologically confirmed HPV16-related CIN3 or worse, including 2 invasive cancers. Cases and controls were matched on age within five years and on year of sample collection. Since HLA typing was available for only a few women, HLA type could not be ruled out as a confounder. For cases, the median interval between lesion detection and blood sampling was about 140 days, with an interquartile range of roughly 85 to 220 days. Median age was about 32 years in cases versus 38 in controls, and baseline characteristics did not differ significantly. Nested within Costa Rica's Guanacaste HPV Natural History Study, an exploratory proof-of-principle case-control study compared TCR repertoires across cervical HPV16 outcomes. Blood from cases was collected at the visit where the lesion was first found, while blood from controls was collected once the infection could no longer be detected. Controls were 25 women whose single incident HPV16 infection cleared within 12 months without precancer or cancer developing. The parent cohort enrolled 9,800 or so women aged 18 or older in Guanacaste, Costa Rica, during about 1993 to 1994 and followed them for approximately 7 years. As quality controls, five blinded duplicates were added to each group, bringing the total to roughly 60 samples made up of roughly 50 participants and 10 or so replicates.

About this clone itself: Its antigen is currently not known. Sequencing ends 3 residues short of the CDR3 end; the germline J gene provides the rest.

TCR beta CDR3 regions were amplified by multiplex PCR using the immunoSEQ assay from an average of 1200 ng genomic DNA per sample. The assay corrected primer bias using a complete synthetic TCR repertoire to establish an amplification baseline. Amplicons were sequenced on the Illumina platform. The authors processed their data as follows. Error correction of the sequences involved clustering with frequency ratios plus a modified nearest-neighbor algorithm, after which the sequences were analyzed in the immunoSEQ Analyzer using IMGT gene definitions. TCR richness and evenness were averaged over 20 rarefaction repeats at each rarefaction depth, excluding samples with fewer sequences than the depth. Relative abundances of V, D and J genes were compared between groups using Wilcoxon rank sum tests, with FDR correction applied. In the blinded duplicates, the intraclass correlation was less than 97% for TCR richness and averaged about 79% across 66 gene segments. Drawn from immuneACCESS, this table holds only the in-frame rearrangements with V and J called that TCRdb kept. Clones are partly lost; checked studies trace under half to an unresolved V gene and leave the rest unexplained. V, J and clone size reflect that table, while D and trimming were determined from the DNA. This sample's records show 30,000 to 45,000 clones. The top ten clonotypes cover around 1.7% of the sample.

Study-level results and caveats: Cases had lower TRBV6-7 relative abundance than controls (approximately 0.1% versus 0.16%; Bonferroni P = 0.0008). Significantly higher TCR repertoire richness was observed in CIN3+ cases than in controls across sequencing depths, whereas no difference in evenness was found. Because the number of T cells per sample was unknown, the richness differences could reflect varying T-cell content rather than repertoire biology. By combining richness with V gene abundances, random forest classifiers separated cases from controls with an estimated AUC of less than 0.85. The cross-sectional design could not show whether associations preceded infection or resulted from it; effector/memory subsets and HPV-specific T cells were not isolated.

Reading the germline V gene gives CDR1 KGHSH and CDR2 LQKENI. Reading from cysteine to phenylalanine, the CDR3 counts 15 amino acids. The CDR3 was read in part: 36 bases, with the frame set at base 1. V is shortened by 1 base, J by 0 bases, and the region joining them spans 7 bases. Every participant had a single incident cervical HPV16 infection, and women with prevalent HPV16 infections were excluded. Cervical HPV DNA was detected with MY09/MY11 PCR, and genotyping was done with dot-blot hybridization. About 15 mL of heparinized blood were centrifuged, and the buffy coat was aliquoted, frozen at -30°C, then stored at -80°C. QIAGEN kits were used to extract genomic DNA from the buffy coat specimens.

Material: blood buffy coat. The receptor comes from a woman between 18 and 70 years old with a cervical HPV16 infection that either progressed to CIN3+ or cleared (not recorded which). This chain joins TRBV18 to TRBJ1-5; too little of a D gene remains to name it. The CDR3 protein: CASSPLADSNQPQHF. The CDR3 DNA, read in part, is TGTGCCAGCTCACCACTCGCGGATAGCAATCAGCCC.